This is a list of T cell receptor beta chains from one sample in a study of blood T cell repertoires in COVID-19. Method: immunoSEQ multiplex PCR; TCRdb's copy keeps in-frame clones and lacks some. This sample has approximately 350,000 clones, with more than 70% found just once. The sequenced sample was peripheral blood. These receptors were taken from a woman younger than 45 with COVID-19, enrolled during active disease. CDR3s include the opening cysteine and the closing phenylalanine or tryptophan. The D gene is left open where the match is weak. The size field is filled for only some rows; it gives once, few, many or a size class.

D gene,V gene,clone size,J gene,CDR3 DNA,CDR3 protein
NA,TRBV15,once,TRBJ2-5,TGTGCCACCAGCAGGAAAATAACAGGGCAAGAGACCCAGTACTTC,CATSRKITGQETQYF
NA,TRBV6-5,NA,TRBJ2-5,TGTGCCAGCACCAGGGTGGGGGAGACCCAGTACTTC,CASTRVGETQYF
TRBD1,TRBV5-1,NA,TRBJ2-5,TGCGCCAGCAGGCCAGGGGGTAGCCAAGAGACCCAGTACTTC,CASRPGGSQETQYF
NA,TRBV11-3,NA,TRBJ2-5,TGTGCCAGCAGCTTAGGGGGTAGAGGGGGAGAGACCCAGTACTTC,CASSLGGRGGETQYF
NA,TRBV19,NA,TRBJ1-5,TGTGCCAGTAGTATGCGGGGCGGGAGGCAGCCCCAGCATTTT,CASSMRGGRQPQHF
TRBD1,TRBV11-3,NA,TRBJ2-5,TGTGCCAGCAGCTCAAACAGGGGAGTAAAAGAGACCCAGTACTTC,CASSSNRGVKETQYF
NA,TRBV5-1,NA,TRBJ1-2,TGCGCCAGCAGCCATGGCGCCTCCCCGGGAGGCTACACCTTC,CASSHGASPGGYTF
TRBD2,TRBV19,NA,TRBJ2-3,TGTGCCAGTAGTCCGATAGCGGGGGGCACAGATACGCAGTATTTT,CASSPIAGGTDTQYF
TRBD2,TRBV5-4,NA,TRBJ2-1,TGTGCCAGTATGATAGCGGGGGGGCCCAATGAGCAGTTCTTC,CASMIAGGPNEQFF
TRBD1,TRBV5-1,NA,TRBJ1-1,TGCGCCAGCAGCTTGGATGAGGGGGCTGGCACTGAAGCTTTCTTT,CASSLDEGAGTEAFF
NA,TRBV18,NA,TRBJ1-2,TGTGCCAGCTCACCACAAACAGGGAGGGCCACTAACTATGGCTACACCTTC,CASSPQTGRATNYGYTF
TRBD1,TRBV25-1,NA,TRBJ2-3,TGTGCCACCCAACCGCAACCGGGACAGGGGGCGAGGGATACGCAGTATTTT,CATQPQPGQGARDTQYF
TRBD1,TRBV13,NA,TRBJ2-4,TGTGCCAGCAGCTACAACTCGGACAGGGGGCGAAACATTCAGTACTTC,CASSYNSDRGRNIQYF
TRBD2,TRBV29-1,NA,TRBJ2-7,TGCAGCGTTGAGGGGGGACTAGCGGGGAGCTACGAGCAGTACTTC,CSVEGGLAGSYEQYF
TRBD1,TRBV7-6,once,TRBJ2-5,TGTGCCAGCAGCTTAGGGGGGACAGGGCAAGAGACCCAGTACTTC,CASSLGGTGQETQYF
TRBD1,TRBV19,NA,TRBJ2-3,TGTGCCAGTAGTACGACAGGGGGCCGCACAGATACGCAGTATTTT,CASSTTGGRTDTQYF
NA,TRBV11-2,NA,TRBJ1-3,TGTGCCAGCAGCTCAATCTCGGGGGGAAACACCATATATTTT,CASSSISGGNTIYF
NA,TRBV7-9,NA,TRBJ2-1,TGTGCCAGCAGCCACTCCTACAATGAGCAGTTCTTC,CASSHSYNEQFF